This T cell receptor beta chain is drawn from a study of T cell repertoires in cytomegalovirus infection. Study at large: The study used recently identified HLA-C-restricted and well-studied HLA-B-restricted CMV epitopes. Indications came from public TCR beta signatures; they pointed to CMV infection and to a matching HLA type.

TCRdb reprocessed the reads with MiXCR, giving one entry per CDR3 protein. The sample lists approximately 120,000 distinct CDR3 sequences, about 32% seen once, with about 53% in the top ten. Study-level results: HLA-C-restricted CMV-specific TCR beta clonotypes were dominant in the ex vivo response.

Unmatched junction bases numbered 1, after V lost 5 bases and J lost 0 bases. The length of the CDR3 is 15 residues. Germline CDR1 is SGHVS and CDR2 is FNYEAQ. Worth noting for this clonotype: The antigen remains unidentified.

This chain joins TRBV7-6 and TRBJ2-1, with 10 nucleotides matching TRBD2. The material was CD8+ T cells from cultured PBMCs, obtained from culture after CMV antigen stimulation. The TCR originated in a human donor in good health (CMV status not recorded). Some clones in this sample may be carry-over from other donors' samples. The CDR3 nucleotides are TGTGCCAGCAGCCAGCGGGGGGGCTCCTACAATGAGCAGTTCTTC. Translated, it gives CASSQRGGSYNEQFF.